This T cell receptor beta chain was sequenced during a study of PD-1 blockade in classical Hodgkin lymphoma. Whole-study context: Patients had nivolumab dosed at 3 mg/kg, delivered intravenously every 2 weeks. Overall study findings and caveats: Lower baseline TCR diversity was reported for newly diagnosed patients than for healthy donors. Exclusion covered patients beginning nivolumab under 1 year post-ASCT. Whereas CD4+ TCR diversity had risen significantly by C4D1, CD8+ TCR diversity had not.

On this clone: Its antigen remains unknown.

Every patient had relapsed following autologous stem cell transplantation, and cohorts differed in brentuximab vedotin exposure. Some clones are missing from TCRdb's copy, which holds only in-frame ones; the method was immunoSEQ multiplex PCR. The table has over 35,000 clones, roughly 75% seen once; the top ten hold 22%. The CDR3 runs to 14 residues. V shed 3 bases and J shed 2 bases, with 11 bases lying between them. Germline CDR1 SQVTM, CDR2 ANQGSEA. The specimen was peripheral blood mononuclear cells (PBMCs), collected before the second cycle of nivolumab. This chain joins TRBV29-1 and TRBJ2-1, with D possibly TRBD2 on 6 matching bases. The receptor comes from a human donor with classical Hodgkin lymphoma. The CDR3, as DNA: TGCAGCGTTGAGAGGCGGGGAACCTACAATGAGCAGTTCTTC. Amino acids: CSVERRGTYNEQFF.